A single sample gave rise to the 26 T cell receptor beta chains below, sequenced in a study of Ad26.COV2.S vaccination and SARS-CoV-2 variants. Treatment described: around 19 received Ad26.COV2.S at low or high dose, single or two shots; about 5 received placebo; per-sample allocation not given. Repertoires come from day 63 after the first vaccine or placebo injection. The protocol was immunoSEQ multiplex PCR, while the TCRdb copy is restricted to in-frame clones and leaves out a portion. The sample carries some 480,000 clones, roughly 85% recorded once. The starting material was peripheral blood, obtained in a trial of Ad26.COV2.S vaccine versus placebo. The receptors derive from a person between 18 and 60 years old who received the Ad26.COV2.S COVID-19 vaccine or a placebo.

The rearrangement uses TRBV19 and TRBJ1-4; unclear D gene. CDR3 length: 12 amino acids. Trimming took 7 bases from V and 8 from J, leaving 11 bases between them. Germline CDR1 and CDR2: LNHDA and SQIVND (reference sequence). The CDR3 DNA reads TGTGCCAGTAAGGAGGGAGGCGAAAAACTGTTTTTT. Protein sequence: CASKEGGEKLFF.

The rearrangement joins TRBV29-1 to TRBJ2-3; D is ambiguous. V lost 4 bases and J lost 2, with 7 bases in between. The germline V gene encodes CDR1 SQVTM and CDR2 ANQGSEA. CDR3 size: 12 residues. CDR3 in amino acids: CSVVHSTDTQYF. In DNA form, the CDR3 reads TGCAGCGTTGTGCACTCCACAGATACGCAGTATTTT.

The gene calls are TRBV11-3 and TRBJ2-1, with TRBD2 as a possible D gene (6 bases). This CDR3 is built from 16 residues. CDR1 and CDR2 from the germline V gene are SGHNT and YENEEA. The V gene lost 5 bases and the J gene lost 7 bases, with 21 bases spanning the gap. CDR3 loop: CASSPPPGLPGNEQFF. Written as DNA, the CDR3 is TGTGCCAGCAGCCCCCCCCCAGGACTACCCGGTAATGAGCAGTTCTTC.

Remarks on this clone: A read error may produce the germline difference seen at one junction end. This rearrangement joins TRBV6-5 to TRBJ1-4; 7 bases map to TRBD1. This CDR3 has 14 amino acids. Germline V gene sequence: CDR1 MNHEY, CDR2 SVGAGI. The CDR3 region has the DNA TGTACCAGCACCAGACGCCCAGGGGGTGAAAAACTGTTTTTT. This translates into CTSTRRPGGEKLFF.

This chain uses TRBV7-9 with TRBJ2-6; no clear D. V gave up 6 bases and J gave up 0 bases, with 3 bases separating them. Germline V lookup: CDR1 SEHNR, CDR2 FQNEAQ (reference sequence). This CDR3 comprises 13 residues. DNA for the CDR3: TGTGCCAGCAGGGACTCTGGGGCCAACGTCCTGACTTTC. It translates to CASRDSGANVLTF.

The chain employs TRBV2 and TRBJ2-1; 7 nucleotides agree with TRBD2. Trimming removed 6 bases from V and 8 bases from J; junction bases left unmatched: 16. Germline CDR1 and CDR2: SNHLY and FYNNEI. The CDR3 is 16 amino acids. The CDR3 DNA reads TGTGCCAGCAGGTTATTGGGGAGGGCCTCTCAAGATGAGCAGTTCTTC. Encoded protein: CASRLLGRASQDEQFF.

The table lists this clone with a count of one. The V gene is TRBV5-6, the J gene TRBJ2-7, with unresolved D. The V and J ends lost 2 bases and 2 bases respectively, with 5 bases between them. This CDR3 region has 12 residues. CDR1 and CDR2 (germline): SGHDT, YYEEEE. CDR3 region: CASSFHTYEQYF. The CDR3 DNA reads TGTGCCAGCAGCTTCCATACCTACGAGCAGTACTTC. Together with reference TRBV5-6 and TRBJ2-7, the CDR3 gives the full variable domain: DAGVTQSPTHLIKTRGQQVTLRCSPKSGHDTVSWYQQALGQGPQFIFQYYEEEERQRGNFPDRFSGHQFPNYSSELNVNALLLGDSALYLCASSFHTYEQYFGPGTRLTVT.

This clone appeared many times. The chain couples TRBV24-1 to TRBJ2-3; D may be TRBD2 (6 bases). CDR1 and CDR2 (germline): KGHDR, SFDVKD. The CDR3 extends over 18 amino acids. The V end was cut by 1 base, the J end by 4 bases, with 20 bases between. CDR3 DNA: TGTGCCACCAGTGATTTTCCCAGGACCCCGGGGGTCCCAGATACGCAGTATTTT. This translates into CATSDFPRTPGVPDTQYF.

The J gene is TRBJ1-4, the V gene TRBV19; no reliable D call. This CDR3 comprises 13 residues. The germline V gene encodes CDR1 LNHDA and CDR2 SQIVND (reference sequence). The germline V and J ends were trimmed by 5 bases and 5 bases, with 9 bases remaining between them. The CDR3 is CASSRQINEKLFF. The CDR3 DNA is TGTGCCAGTAGTCGACAAATCAATGAAAAACTGTTTTTT.

The CDR3 loop is CASSFGRQETQYF. Written as DNA, the CDR3 is TGTGCCAGCAGTTTTGGGAGGCAAGAGACCCAGTACTTC. The chain recombines TRBV12-3 or TRBV12-4 with TRBJ2-5, with D possibly being TRBD2 (6 bases). Trimming pared 3 bases from V and 2 bases from J, leaving 7 bases between. This CDR3 has 13 amino acids.

The V call is TRBV19, the J call TRBJ2-7; 8 positions agree with TRBD1. J was trimmed by 0 bases and V by 9 bases; bases with no gene match: 4. The CDR3 sequence is 13 residues long. CDR1 is LNHDA, CDR2 SQIVND, per germline (reference sequence). As DNA, the CDR3 is TGTGCCAGCCGGGACAGGCTCTCCTACGAGCAGTACTTC. It is translated as CASRDRLSYEQYF.

J is TRBJ1-1 and V is TRBV5-5; D remains ambiguous. From germline, CDR1 is SGHKS and CDR2 YYEKEE (reference sequence). V dropped 2 bases and J dropped 1 base, with 6 bases sitting between them. This CDR3 is built from 13 residues. The CDR3 is CASSFDQNTEAFF. The CDR3 bases are TGTGCCAGCAGCTTCGATCAGAACACTGAAGCTTTCTTT.

The CDR3 protein is CASTLRQSYGYTF. In DNA form, the CDR3 reads TGTGCCAGCACCCTCAGACAGAGCTATGGCTACACCTTC. The chain recombines TRBV2 with TRBJ1-2; perhaps TRBD1 as D (5 bases). The CDR3 totals 13 residues. Germline-derived CDR1 and CDR2 are SNHLY and FYNNEI. Trimming cost V 7 bases and J 4 bases, with 13 bases left between them.

The chain carries TRBV9 and TRBJ2-7, with D perhaps TRBD1 or TRBD2 (6 bases each). The CDR3 length is 14 residues. Trimming cost V 6 bases and J 5 bases, with 18 bases left between them. CDR1 is SGDLS, CDR2 YYNGEE, per germline. DNA for the CDR3: TGTGCCAGCAACTTACAGGGACTGAGGGACGAGCAGTACTTC. This encodes CASNLQGLRDEQYF.

On this clone itself: The same CDR3 also results from other DNA sequences found in this sample. The chain combines TRBV12-3 or TRBV12-4 with TRBJ1-5; TRBD1 matches 7 bases. The CDR3 extends over 13 amino acids. The ends lost 3 bases at V and 6 bases at J; junction bases unmatched: 2. CDR3 sequence (DNA): TGTGCCAGCAGTTTGGGACAGATTCAGCCCCAGCATTTT. It translates to CASSLGQIQPQHF.

The sample holds a few counts of this clone. The rearrangement links TRBV27 to TRBJ1-4; tentatively, D is TRBD1 (6 bases). Germline values: CDR1 MNHEY, CDR2 SMNVEV (reference sequence). The germline V and J ends were trimmed by 4 bases and 0 bases, with 12 bases remaining between them. This CDR3 comprises 16 residues. CDR3 DNA sequence: TGTGCCAGCAGTTGGGGGGCCCGGACAACTAATGAAAAACTGTTTTTT. Encoded protein: CASSWGARTTNEKLFF.

The V and J genes are TRBV10-3 and TRBJ2-2, with D tentatively TRBD2 (5 bases). The CDR3 runs to 15 residues. V lost 2 bases, J lost 3 bases, and 10 bases lay in between. Germline CDR1 ENHRY, CDR2 SYGVKD. CDR3 in DNA: TGTGCCATCAGTGAGAGAGCCGGGGACACCGGGGAGCTGTTTTTT. This gives the protein CAISERAGDTGELFF.

The chain couples TRBV19 to TRBJ2-2; D is undetermined. The CDR3 has 13 amino acids. Germline V gives CDR1 LNHDA, CDR2 SQIVND (reference sequence). V lost 5 bases to trimming and J lost 7 bases, with 11 bases between them. The CDR3 bases are TGTGCCAGTAGTCGGGCAGCCGGCGGGGAGCTGTTTTTT. Protein: CASSRAAGGELFF.

The chain links TRBV4-2 to TRBJ1-5; 8 nucleotides match TRBD1. The germline V gene encodes CDR1 LGHNA and CDR2 YNFKEQ. V lost 4 bases, J lost 3 bases, and 5 bases stayed unmatched. CDR3 length: 15 amino acids. CDR3 residues: CASSLDRDNNQPQHF. CDR3 nucleotide sequence: TGTGCCAGCAGCCTGGACAGGGACAACAATCAGCCCCAGCATTTT.

The CDR3 nucleotides are TGTGCCAGCAGCTCCCGGCGACAGGGCTCCTACAATGAGCAGTTCTTC. As protein: CASSSRRQGSYNEQFF. The rearrangement uses TRBV7-3 and TRBJ2-1; 7 nucleotides agree with TRBD1. The CDR3 runs to 16 residues. The J segment lost 0 bases and the V segment lost 4 bases, leaving 6 bases of the junction unmatched. The germline gives CDR1 SGHTA, CDR2 FQGTGA.

The chain recombines TRBV15 with TRBJ2-5, with D hard to call. The CDR3 has 11 amino acids. Germline V gene lookup returns CDR1 LNHNV and CDR2 YYDKDF (reference sequence). Trimming took 5 bases from V and 1 from J, leaving 2 bases between them. The CDR3 here is CATSLQETQYF. DNA for the CDR3: TGTGCCACCAGCCTCCAAGAGACCCAGTACTTC.

The genes are TRBV19 and TRBJ1-2; 11 bases match TRBD1. The CDR3 contains 17 residues. The germline V gene has CDR1 LNHDA and CDR2 SQIVND (reference sequence). The J segment lost 4 bases and the V segment lost 6 bases, leaving 13 bases of the junction unmatched. CDR3 amino acids: CASRPGTGGHKSYGYTF. CDR3 nucleotides: TGTGCCAGTAGGCCCGGGACAGGGGGTCATAAGAGCTATGGCTACACCTTC.

The chain couples TRBV27 to TRBJ2-3; D is undetermined. This CDR3 is 15 amino acids long. CDR1 is MNHEY, CDR2 SMNVEV, per germline (reference sequence). Trimming removed 2 bases at V and 0 bases at J, with 9 bases between. CDR3 in amino acids: CASSLQPRSTDTQYF. In DNA, the CDR3 is TGTGCCAGCAGTTTACAGCCCAGAAGCACAGATACGCAGTATTTT.

The chain uses TRBV5-1 and TRBJ2-3, with 9 positions matching TRBD1. The J segment lost 4 bases and the V segment lost 4 bases, leaving 7 bases of the junction unmatched. This CDR3 spans 15 amino acids. Germline V lookup: CDR1 SGHRS, CDR2 YFSETQ. The DNA of the CDR3 is TGCGCCAGCAGCCGCTGGACAGGGGAAGCAGATACGCAGTATTTT. This translates into CASSRWTGEADTQYF.

Points on this clone: Within the sample, other DNA sequences also encode this same CDR3. The chain couples TRBV6-2 or TRBV6-3 to TRBJ1-5; D unclear. V lost 2 bases and J lost 4, with 3 bases in between. The V gene's germline CDR1 is MNHEY and CDR2 SVGEGT. The CDR3 has 12 residues. The CDR3: CASSYRNQPQHF. The CDR3 DNA is TGTGCCAGCAGTTACCGGAATCAGCCCCAGCATTTT.

The V gene is TRBV27, the J gene TRBJ1-1; D gene unclear. The CDR3 runs to 16 residues. Germline CDR1 MNHEY, CDR2 SMNVEV (reference sequence). V dropped 3 bases and J dropped 2 bases, with 16 bases sitting between them. In nucleotides, the CDR3 is TGTGCCAGCAGTTTTTCCCGCTCCGGGCCAAACACTGAAGCTTTCTTT. This translates into CASSFSRSGPNTEAFF.